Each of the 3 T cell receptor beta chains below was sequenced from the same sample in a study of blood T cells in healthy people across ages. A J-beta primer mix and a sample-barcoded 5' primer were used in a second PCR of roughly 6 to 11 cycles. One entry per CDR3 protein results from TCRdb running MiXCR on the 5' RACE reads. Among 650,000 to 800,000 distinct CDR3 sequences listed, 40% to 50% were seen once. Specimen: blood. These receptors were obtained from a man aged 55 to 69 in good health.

Here the CDR3 DNA reads TGCGCCAGCAGCCTCGTGGGGGGAGCCACAGATACGCAGTATTTT. This gives the protein CASSLVGGATDTQYF. The chain carries TRBV5-1 and TRBJ2-3, with a tentative D call TRBD2 (6 bases). The CDR3 is 15 residues long. Between the trimmed V and J ends, which lost 4 bases and 2 bases, there was a span of 14 bases. Germline assignment: CDR1 SGHRS and CDR2 YFSETQ.

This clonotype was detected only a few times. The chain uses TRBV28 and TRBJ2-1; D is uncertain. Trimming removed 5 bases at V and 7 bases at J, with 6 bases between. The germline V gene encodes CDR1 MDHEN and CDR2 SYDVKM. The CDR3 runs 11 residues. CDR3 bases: TGTGCCAGCAGTACGCTGAATGAGCAGTTCTTC. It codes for CASSTLNEQFF.

The CDR3 coding sequence is TGTGCCAGCAGTTCGACGGGGACCAAGAACACCGGGGAGCTGTTTTTT. Amino acids: CASSSTGTKNTGELFF. The chain recombines TRBV27 with TRBJ2-2, with D perhaps given as TRBD1 or TRBD2 (5 bases each). This CDR3 is 16 amino acids long. The V end lost 4 bases, the J end lost 1 base, and 13 bases lay between the germline ends. The germline V gene encodes CDR1 MNHEY and CDR2 SMNVEV (reference sequence).